This entry lists 11 T cell receptor beta chains sequenced from one sample in a study of T cell clonality in common variable immunodeficiency. General study results and limits: In common variable immunodeficiency, TCR beta chains reportedly carried fewer deletions and N-nucleotide insertions.

Assay: immunoSEQ multiplex PCR; the TCRdb copy retains only in-frame clones and omits some. The sample offers about 42,000 clones and no singletons, the top ten holding around 5.8%. Their cognate antigens are unknown. The sample comprised peripheral blood mononuclear cells. The receptors originated from a human donor with common variable immunodeficiency.

In its sample, this clone was seen many times. The read ends 3 residues before the CDR3 terminus; that terminus is restored from the germline J gene. The chain recombines TRBV7-2 with TRBJ1-4, with no clear D. Germline CDR1 reads SGHTA; CDR2 reads FQGNSA. This CDR3 comprises 14 residues. V lost 1 base, J lost 8 bases, and 11 bases lay in between. Partial CDR3 DNA: TGTGCCAGCAGCTTAGGGGCAGTTCGGGAAAAA. This gives the protein CASSLGAVREK. The whole CDR3 protein reads CASSLGAVREKLFF.

In its sample, this clone was seen many times. The sequence runs out 3 residues before the end of the CDR3; the remainder is reconstructed from the germline J gene. This chain uses TRBV2 with TRBJ1-6, with 9 bases identical to TRBD1. V dropped 6 bases and J dropped 6; count of bases not matched to a gene: 6. The germline CDR1 and CDR2 sequences are SNHLY and FYNNEI. The CDR3 contains 15 residues. Partial CDR3 DNA: TGTGCCAGCAGCTTACAGGGGGCGGTTAATTCACCC. Protein: CASSLQGAVNSP. The full CDR3 protein is CASSLQGAVNSPLHF.

The table lists this clone with a few counts. The missing CDR3 end, 3 residues past where the read stops, is filled in from the germline J gene. The rearrangement joins TRBV19 to TRBJ1-5; 10 bases align to TRBD1. Germline CDR1 reads LNHDA; CDR2 reads SQIVND (reference sequence). V was pared by 6 bases and J by 2 bases, with 4 bases of the junction left unmatched. The CDR3 extends over 15 amino acids. The covered CDR3 bases are TGTGCCAGTAGCATGACAGGGGGCGGCAATCAGCCC. Its translation is CASSMTGGGNQP. The whole CDR3 is CASSMTGGGNQPQHF.

This clone was detected many times. The missing CDR3 end, 3 residues past where the read stops, is filled in from the germline J gene. The chain is built from TRBV7-2 and TRBJ1-1; 7 bases line up with TRBD1. J lost 4 bases, V lost 2 bases, and 4 bases had no gene match. The CDR3 is 14 amino acids. Germline assignment: CDR1 SGHTA and CDR2 FQGNSA. The CDR3 bases that were read are TGTGCCAGCAGCTTATTACAGGGGTTCACTGAA. Its translation: CASSLLQGFTE. Given in full, the CDR3 is CASSLLQGFTEAFF.

As concerns this clone: The read falls 3 residues short of the CDR3 end, and the missing part is taken from the germline J gene. This chain connects TRBV18 to TRBJ2-7; perhaps TRBD2 as D (7 bases). The V end lost 3 bases, the J end lost 2 bases, and 17 bases lay between the germline ends. CDR1 is KGHSH, CDR2 LQKENI, per germline. The CDR3 sequence is 16 residues long. The CDR3 reads CASSPYPGGGTYEQYF. The DNA read from the CDR3 is TGTGCCAGCTCACCCTATCCCGGCGGGGGCACCTACGAG. The whole variable domain, remainder taken from reference TRBV18 and TRBJ2-7, is NAGVMQNPRHLVRRRGQEARLRCSPMKGHSHVYWYRQLPEEGLKFMVYLQKENIIDESGMPKERFSAEFPKEGPSILRIQQVVRGDSAAYFCASSPYPGGGTYEQYFGPGTRLTVT.

This clone has more than one count but fewer than ten. With the read ending 3 residues before the CDR3 end, the germline J gene is used to fill in that end. The chain has TRBV7-7 and TRBJ2-3; 7 bases align to TRBD1. The CDR3 spans 15 residues. Germline CDR1 is SSHAT and CDR2 is FNYEAQ (reference sequence). Losses at the gene ends were 2 bases for V and 5 bases for J; bases not matched to a gene: 7. The CDR3 reads CASSLSTGARDTQYF. Partial CDR3 DNA: TGTGCCAGCAGCTTATCTACAGGGGCTAGAGATACG.

This clone appeared a few times. The sequenced fragment ends 3 residues before the CDR3 boundary, so the rest is inferred from the germline J gene. V gene TRBV11-2 combines with J gene TRBJ2-3; no definite D call. This CDR3 region has 12 residues. Trimming stripped 5 bases from V and 7 bases from J, with 10 bases between. The germline CDR1 and CDR2 sequences are SGHAT and FQNNGV. CDR3 region: CASSPGSHTQYF. The CDR3 DNA, read in part, is TGTGCCAGCAGCCCAGGAAGTCATACG.

This clone was counted at least ten times. The missing CDR3 end, 3 residues past where the read stops, is filled in from the germline J gene. J is TRBJ2-2 and V is TRBV5-1; TRBD2 agrees at 9 bases. Trimming took 7 bases from V and 4 from J; bases not matched to a gene: 11. CDR1 is SGHRS, CDR2 YFSETQ, per germline. This CDR3 is 16 amino acids long. The CDR3 sequence is CASRAAGGPSTGELFF. The CDR3 DNA, read in part, is TGCGCCAGCCGGGCGGCGGGAGGGCCATCCACCGGGGAG. The variable domain in full, with the rest retrieved from reference TRBV5-1 and TRBJ2-2, is KAGVTQTPRYLIKTRGQQVTLSCSPISGHRSVSWYQQTPGQGLQFLFEYFSETQRNKGNFPGRFSGRQFSNSRSEMNVSTLELGDSALYLCASRAAGGPSTGELFFGEGSRLTVL.

This clone has more than one count but fewer than ten. The DNA read from the CDR3 is TGTGCCAGCAGAGAGAAAGGTTTCCCCCACTACGAG. This translates into CASREKGFPHYE. The whole CDR3 reads CASREKGFPHYEQYF. This chain connects TRBV5-5 to TRBJ2-7; D is ambiguous. The read comes to an end 3 residues before the CDR3 does, leaving the germline J gene to fill in the end. This CDR3 is 15 amino acids long. V lost 5 bases, J lost 3 bases, and 18 bases lay in between. Germline CDR1 is SGHKS and CDR2 is YYEKEE (reference sequence).

This clone was observed at least ten times. The read terminates 3 residues ahead of where the CDR3 ends, so the germline J gene completes it. The genes are TRBV20-1 and TRBJ1-1; no reliable D call. From germline, CDR1 is DFQATT and CDR2 SNEGSKA (reference sequence). The CDR3 contains 12 residues. Trimming left V 0 bases short and J 6 bases short, with 8 bases between. This chain's CDR3 is CSARDLAAEAFF. The DNA read from the CDR3 is TGCAGTGCTAGAGATCTGGCAGCTGAA.

The table lists this clone with many counts. Sequencing ends 3 residues short of the CDR3 end; the germline J gene provides the rest. The chain recombines TRBV29-1 with TRBJ2-1, with no clear D. The CDR3 covers 14 residues. Trimming pared 4 bases from V and 5 bases from J, leaving 15 bases between. In germline, CDR1 is SQVTM, CDR2 ANQGSEA. CDR3 DNA (partial): TGCAGCGTTGGTCGCATCATTAGGGACAATGAG. This translates into CSVGRIIRDNE. The full CDR3 sequence reads CSVGRIIRDNEQFF.